The rows below give T cell receptor beta chains drawn from one sample of a study of tumor-infiltrating lymphocytes in localized non-small cell lung cancer. Sequenced by immunoSEQ multiplex PCR; TCRdb stores in-frame clones only, minus some. Among about 15,000 clones listed, 65% to 85% were seen once. Sequenced input: uninvolved lung tissue not adjacent to the tumor. Receptors originate from a human donor with non-small cell lung cancer. The conserved cysteine and the conserved F or W are not part of the CDR3 here. The order of the fields is V gene, J gene, CDR3 protein.

TRBV29-1	TRBJ2-3	SGLNRDTDTQY
TRBV5-1	TRBJ2-3	ASLSGLAGITDTQY
TRBV19	TRBJ2-4	ASSRGYFSGSVYIQY
TRBV15	TRBJ2-7	ATSRLAQRVHEQY
TRBV18	TRBJ1-2	ASSPASAGGVGYT
TRBV25-1	TRBJ2-1	ASSSITGTSGFYEQF
TRBV6-5	TRBJ2-5	ASSVGQNQETQY
TRBV7-6	TRBJ2-7	ASSLSPGRYEQY
TRBV6-5	TRBJ2-7	ASSYRVQGTYEQY
TRBV5-1	TRBJ2-3	ASNRAGSYTDTQY
TRBV6-5	TRBJ2-3	ASTGLAGAIDTQY
TRBV6-5	TRBJ1-6	ASGFQALQGSPLH
TRBV10-3	TRBJ1-2	AISESVWTNYGYT
TRBV5-4	TRBJ2-3	ASSSLDRGGEADTQY
TRBV28	TRBJ2-7	ASSPGGYEQY
TRBV2	TRBJ1-3	ASSVVPNRAGNTIY
TRBV4-1	TRBJ1-2	ASSRTVANYGYT
TRBV18	TRBJ2-2	ASSSGTATGELF
TRBV5-5	TRBJ2-7	ASSVGGGTSYEQY
TRBV4-2	TRBJ1-1	ASSQGGENTEAF
TRBV6-1	TRBJ2-1	ASAVYPGNEQF
TRBV28	TRBJ1-2	ASSSIYTNGYT
TRBV5-6	TRBJ1-2	ASSLGSQPYGYT
TRBV5-1	TRBJ1-1	ASSLGTPGTEAF
TRBV5-5	TRBJ2-6	ASSLAGLKMSSGANVLT
TRBV6-1	TRBJ1-1	ASIERGLNTEAF
TRBV6-6	TRBJ2-5	ASSRIAGSETQY
TRBV6-5	TRBJ2-3	ASTLGDTQY
TRBV5-6	TRBJ2-3	ASSSGPTNTDTQY
TRBV18	TRBJ1-5	ASSLGTGVDPQH
TRBV2	TRBJ2-6	ASSGEVAGANVLT
TRBV11-2	TRBJ2-5	ASSPLTAVEETQY
TRBV30	TRBJ2-6	AWRKQGATGANVLT
TRBV6-6	TRBJ2-7	ASSYRGREREQY
TRBV11-2	TRBJ2-2	ASSLRMQDGELF
TRBV4-2	TRBJ2-1	ASSPRSSGGRGEQF
TRBV27	TRBJ2-7	ASSFTSGSEQY
TRBV9	TRBJ2-3	ASSVLANTDTQY
TRBV6-1	TRBJ2-7	ASLKWGGTREQY
TRBV7-3	TRBJ2-1	ASSLRWNSNEQF
TRBV30	TRBJ2-5	AWRRLQDQETQY
TRBV6-5	TRBJ2-7	ASSYRDSYEQY
TRBV6-5	TRBJ2-7	ASTKRDRDSEQY
TRBV18	TRBJ2-7	ASSPDGSGYEQY
TRBV19	TRBJ2-1	ASSISWTTQTGEQF
TRBV5-1	TRBJ2-3	ASSPTTGGSGVQY
TRBV7-2	TRBJ2-7	ASSLGVDPYEQY
TRBV5-6	TRBJ1-2	ASSLDRLYGYT
TRBV5-6	TRBJ1-5	ASSLPGQPQH
TRBV12-5	TRBJ1-1	ASGLRYGKNTEAF